The 21 T cell receptor beta chains in this list originate from one sample, sequenced in a study of blood T cell repertoires in COVID-19. The data were produced by immunoSEQ multiplex PCR, yet TCRdb's version contains in-frame clones alone and is incomplete. The sample comprises 95,000 to 150,000 clones, around three quarters of which are singletons, and approximately 35% rests with the top ten. Material for sequencing was peripheral blood. These receptors all stem from a man in his forties with active or convalescent COVID-19.

This chain uses TRBV19 with TRBJ2-7; no clear D gene. Trimming stripped 4 bases from V and 7 bases from J, with 17 bases between. The CDR3 runs to 14 residues. From germline, CDR1 is LNHDA and CDR2 SQIVND (reference sequence). The CDR3 spells CASSTSSSSREQYF. The CDR3 nucleotides read TGTGCCAGTAGTACTTCCTCTTCATCGAGAGAGCAGTACTTC.

Only one count was recorded for this clone. V gene TRBV28 combines with J gene TRBJ1-6, with unresolved D. Germline CDR1 reads MDHEN; CDR2 reads SYDVKM. CDR3 length: 14 amino acids. With 4 bases removed from V and 9 bases from J, the gap between germline ends came to 13 bases. The CDR3 coding sequence is TGTGCCAGCAGTTCCCCCACTGCCTTTTCACCCCTCCACTTT. Its translation is CASSSPTAFSPLHF. Looking up the rest from reference TRBV28 and TRBJ1-6 gives the full variable domain: DVKVTQSSRYLVKRTGEKVFLECVQDMDHENMFWYRQDPGLGLRLIYFSYDVKMKEKGDIPEGYSVSREKKERFSLILESASTNQTSMYLCASSSPTAFSPLHFGNGTRLTVT.

This clone was seen a few times. This chain uses TRBV28 with TRBJ2-3; 8 bases match TRBD2. The CDR3 is 16 amino acids. Germline V lookup: CDR1 MDHEN, CDR2 SYDVKM. With 3 bases clipped from V and 1 base from J, the junction kept 6 bases outside the gene matches. The chain's CDR3 is CASSFGLALGTDTQYF. DNA of the CDR3: TGTGCCAGCAGTTTTGGACTAGCCCTAGGCACAGATACGCAGTATTTT. The complete variable domain, with remaining parts taken from reference TRBV28 and TRBJ2-3, reads DVKVTQSSRYLVKRTGEKVFLECVQDMDHENMFWYRQDPGLGLRLIYFSYDVKMKEKGDIPEGYSVSREKKERFSLILESASTNQTSMYLCASSFGLALGTDTQYFGPGTRLTVL.

The chain is built from TRBV7-7 and TRBJ2-5; 9 nucleotides match TRBD1. Germline-derived CDR1 and CDR2 are SSHAT and FNYEAQ (reference sequence). Trimming removed 3 bases from V and 4 bases from J; junction bases left unmatched: 6. The CDR3 contains 15 residues. CDR3 protein: CASSFVQGAGETQYF. CDR3 in DNA: TGTGCCAGCAGCTTCGTACAGGGGGCTGGAGAGACCCAGTACTTC.

This chain links TRBV6-6 with TRBJ2-1; no firm D call. The length of the CDR3 is 14 residues. V lost 5 bases to trimming and J lost 10 bases, with 18 bases between them. Germline assignment: CDR1 MNHNY and CDR2 SVGAGI (reference sequence). The DNA of the CDR3 is TGTGCCAGCAGTGACGGAGAGACGACCCACGAGCAGTTCTTC. It specifies CASSDGETTHEQFF.

The chain joins TRBV28 to TRBJ2-7, with D possibly matching TRBD1 (6 bases). CDR3 length equals 16 residues. Trimming removed 10 bases at V and 1 base at J, with 23 bases between. Germline values: CDR1 MDHEN, CDR2 SYDVKM. As DNA, the CDR3 is TGTGCCATTAGTTCCCTCTTGGAAAGGGGGTCCTACGAGCAGTACTTC. Amino acid sequence: CAISSLLERGSYEQYF.

The rearrangement links TRBV14 to TRBJ1-6, with no clear D. CDR3 length equals 13 residues. Germline CDR1 is SGHDN and CDR2 is FVKESK. V gave up 1 base and J gave up 10 bases, with 8 bases separating them. CDR3 nucleotide sequence: TGTGCCAGCAGCCAAGTATTAGAATCACCCCTCCACTTT. Amino acid sequence: CASSQVLESPLHF. Full variable domain (missing parts from reference TRBV14 and TRBJ1-6): EAGVTQFPSHSVIEKGQTVTLRCDPISGHDNLYWYRRVMGKEIKFLLHFVKESKQDESGMPNNRFLAERTGGTYSTLKVQPAELEDSGVYFCASSQVLESPLHFGNGTRLTVT.

The chain combines TRBV15 with TRBJ2-5; 7 nucleotides agree with TRBD1. The CDR3 has 18 residues. The germline CDR1 and CDR2 sequences are LNHNV and YYDKDF (reference sequence). Unmatched junction bases numbered 13, after V lost 2 bases and J lost 1 base. CDR3: CATSRLEAGGMGQETQYF. The CDR3 coding sequence is TGTGCCACCAGCAGACTTGAGGCAGGGGGTATGGGCCAAGAGACCCAGTACTTC.

This clone appeared a single time. The chain links TRBV7-2 to TRBJ2-3, with 11 bases aligning to TRBD2. Per the germline V gene, CDR1 is SGHTA and CDR2 is FQGNSA. J gave up 7 bases and V 1 base, and 4 bases lay outside the gene matches. The CDR3 runs to 15 residues. CDR3 region: CASSLDTSGGYTQYF. The CDR3 DNA reads as TGTGCCAGCAGCTTAGATACTAGCGGGGGTTATACGCAGTATTTT.

This chain links TRBV25-1 with TRBJ2-1; TRBD2 agrees at 10 bases. In germline, CDR1 is MGHDK, CDR2 SYGVNS. Germline trimming cut 1 base from V and 5 bases from J; bases unmatched to any gene: 11. CDR3 length equals 18 residues. The chain's CDR3 is CASSEFASGGRLDNEQFF. The CDR3 coding sequence is TGTGCCAGCAGTGAATTTGCTAGCGGGGGCCGCTTAGACAATGAGCAGTTCTTC.

The chain uses TRBV7-2 and TRBJ1-3; D is uncertain. Per the germline V gene, CDR1 is SGHTA and CDR2 is FQGNSA. The CDR3 totals 14 residues. Deletions cut 2 bases from V and 0 bases from J, with 5 bases between. The CDR3 is CASSLPSSGNTIYF. The CDR3 DNA follows: TGTGCCAGCAGCTTACCGAGCTCTGGAAACACCATATATTTT.

This chain joins TRBV6-1 and TRBJ1-2; no reliable D call. The CDR3 contains 17 residues. The V end lost 2 bases, the J end lost 4 bases, and 20 bases lay between the germline ends. Germline V gene data show CDR1 as MNHNS and CDR2 as SASEGT. The CDR3 nucleotides are TGTGCCAGCAGTGAAAACGTTGTTCCTTTTTCGGGCTATGGCTACACCTTC. Its protein product is CASSENVVPFSGYGYTF.

The CDR3 nucleotides read TGTGCCAGCCCCAAGGGGACTAGTCAGGACAATGAGCAGTTCTTC. Translated, it gives CASPKGTSQDNEQFF. J is TRBJ2-1 and V is TRBV2; 8 bases are a match to TRBD2. The junction had 11 bases not matched to a gene; V was cut back by 8 bases and J by 5 bases. The CDR3 runs 15 residues. CDR1 is SNHLY and CDR2 is FYNNEI in the germline V gene.

Details on this clone: A read error may explain this, as a much larger clone is one base away. The chain uses TRBV11-2 and TRBJ2-7; 8 bases are shared with TRBD2. Trimming at V came to 2 bases and at J to 6 bases, leaving 6 bases not matched to a gene. This CDR3 has 14 amino acids. The germline CDR1 and CDR2 sequences are SGHAT and FQNNGV. CDR3 nucleotides: TGTGCCAGCAGCTTACGGGCGGGAGGACCCGAGCAGTACTTC. Translation gives CASSLRAGGPEQYF.

V is TRBV6-5 and J is TRBJ2-5; the D is unclear. Germline loops: CDR1 MNHEY, CDR2 SVGAGI. The CDR3 length is 11 residues. V gave up 7 bases and J gave up 2 bases, with 5 bases separating them. For the CDR3, the DNA is TGTGCCAGCATGTTACAAGAGACCCAGTACTTC. It yields the protein CASMLQETQYF.

This clone was counted many times. The genes are TRBV7-8 and TRBJ1-1; no clear D. The length of the CDR3 is 15 residues. CDR1 and CDR2 (germline): SGHVS, FQNEAQ. Trimming left V 1 base short and J 5 bases short, with 14 bases between. CDR3 protein: CASSLVVAWETEAFF. As DNA, the CDR3 is TGTGCCAGCAGCTTAGTCGTAGCTTGGGAGACTGAAGCTTTCTTT.

The chain carries TRBV18 and TRBJ2-1; TRBD1 agrees at 11 bases. The germline gives CDR1 KGHSH, CDR2 LQKENI. The J segment lost 8 bases and the V segment lost 3 bases, leaving 3 bases of the junction unmatched. The CDR3 totals 14 residues. This CDR3 reads CASSPGQGAYEQFF. In DNA, the CDR3 is TGTGCCAGCTCACCTGGACAGGGGGCCTATGAGCAGTTCTTC.

The chain recombines TRBV15 with TRBJ2-4; D might be TRBD2 (5 bases). Looked up from germline, CDR1 is LNHNV and CDR2 is YYDKDF (reference sequence). Deletions cut 0 bases from V and 7 bases from J, with 7 bases between. The CDR3 covers 13 residues. CDR3 loop: CATSRERGNIQYF. DNA of the CDR3: TGTGCCACCAGCAGAGAGCGAGGGAACATTCAGTACTTC.

The chain recombines TRBV3-1 (or the pseudogene TRBV3-2) with TRBJ1-1; D not certain. The CDR3 spans 14 residues. From germline, CDR1 is LGHDT and CDR2 YNNKEL (reference sequence). V shed 1 base and J shed 0 bases, with 6 bases lying between them. The CDR3 loop reads CASSQAYMNTEAFF. The DNA for the CDR3 is TGTGCCAGCAGCCAAGCTTATATGAACACTGAAGCTTTCTTT.

This clone was recorded many times. The gene calls are TRBV5-1 and TRBJ2-6; D is unclear. Trimming removed 0 bases at V and 2 bases at J, with 6 bases between. This CDR3 spans 15 amino acids. Germline V gives CDR1 SGHRS, CDR2 YFSETQ. The CDR3 spells CASSLDGTGANVLTF. The DNA of the CDR3 is TGCGCCAGCAGCTTGGACGGTACTGGGGCCAACGTCCTGACTTTC.

This sequence joins TRBV3-1 (or the pseudogene TRBV3-2) and TRBJ2-3, with TRBD1 matching 8 bases. CDR1 and CDR2 from the germline V gene are LGHDT and YNNKEL (reference sequence). The V and J ends lost 1 base and 6 bases, in that order; junction bases with no gene match: 15. The CDR3 totals 18 residues. As DNA, the CDR3 is TGTGCCAGCAGCCAAGCGGTTAGGTACGGACAGGGATCCGATACGCAGTATTTT. As protein: CASSQAVRYGQGSDTQYF.